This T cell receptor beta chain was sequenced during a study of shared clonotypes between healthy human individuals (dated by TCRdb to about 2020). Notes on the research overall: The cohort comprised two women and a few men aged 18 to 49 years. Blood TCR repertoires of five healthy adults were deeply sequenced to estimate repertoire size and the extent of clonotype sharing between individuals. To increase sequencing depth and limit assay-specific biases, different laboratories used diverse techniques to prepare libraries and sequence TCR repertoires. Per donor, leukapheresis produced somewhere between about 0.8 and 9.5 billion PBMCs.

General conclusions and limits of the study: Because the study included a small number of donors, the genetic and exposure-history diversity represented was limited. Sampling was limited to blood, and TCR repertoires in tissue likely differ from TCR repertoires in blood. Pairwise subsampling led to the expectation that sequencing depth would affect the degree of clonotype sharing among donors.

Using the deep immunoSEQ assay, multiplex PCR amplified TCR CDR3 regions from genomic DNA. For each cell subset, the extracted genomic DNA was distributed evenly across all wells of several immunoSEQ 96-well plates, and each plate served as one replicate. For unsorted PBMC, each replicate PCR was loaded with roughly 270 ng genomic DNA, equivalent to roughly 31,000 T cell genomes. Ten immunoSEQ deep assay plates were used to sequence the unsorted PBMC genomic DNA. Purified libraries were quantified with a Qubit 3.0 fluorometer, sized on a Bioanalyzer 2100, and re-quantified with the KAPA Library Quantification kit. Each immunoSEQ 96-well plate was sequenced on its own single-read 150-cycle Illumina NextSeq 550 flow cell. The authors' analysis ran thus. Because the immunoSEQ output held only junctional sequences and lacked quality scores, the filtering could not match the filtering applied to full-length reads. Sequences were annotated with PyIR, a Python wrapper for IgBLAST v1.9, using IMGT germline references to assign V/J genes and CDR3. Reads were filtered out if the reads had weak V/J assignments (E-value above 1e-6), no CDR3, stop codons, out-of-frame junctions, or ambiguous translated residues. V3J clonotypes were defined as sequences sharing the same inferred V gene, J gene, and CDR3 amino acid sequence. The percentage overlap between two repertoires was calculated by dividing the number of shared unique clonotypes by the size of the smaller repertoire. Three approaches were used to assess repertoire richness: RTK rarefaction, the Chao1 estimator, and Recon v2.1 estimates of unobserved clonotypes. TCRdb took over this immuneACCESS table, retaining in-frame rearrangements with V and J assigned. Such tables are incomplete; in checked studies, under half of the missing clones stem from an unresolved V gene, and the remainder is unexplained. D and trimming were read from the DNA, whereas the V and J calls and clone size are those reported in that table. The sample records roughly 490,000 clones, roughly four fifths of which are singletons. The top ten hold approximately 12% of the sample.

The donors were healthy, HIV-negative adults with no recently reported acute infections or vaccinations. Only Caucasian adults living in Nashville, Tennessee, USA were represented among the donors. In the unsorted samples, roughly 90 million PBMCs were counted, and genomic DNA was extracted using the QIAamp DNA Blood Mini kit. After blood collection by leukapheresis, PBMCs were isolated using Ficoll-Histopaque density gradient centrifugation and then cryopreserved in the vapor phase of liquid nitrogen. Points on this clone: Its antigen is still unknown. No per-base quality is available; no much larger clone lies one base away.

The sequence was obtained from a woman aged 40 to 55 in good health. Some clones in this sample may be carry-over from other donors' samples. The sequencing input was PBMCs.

The nucleotide sequence is given as TGTGCCAGCAGCGTAAGGCCCGATACGGCAACCTACGAGCAGTACTTC. The encoded protein is CASSVRPDTATYEQYF. The chain is encoded by TRBV9 joined to TRBJ2-5; too little of a D gene remains to name it. The J call may be incorrect, as the DNA end agrees better with TRBJ2-7. Based on the germline V gene, the CDR1 and CDR2 sequences are SGDLS and YYNGEE. Reading from cysteine to phenylalanine, the CDR3 counts 16 amino acids. The only DNA kept is the CDR3, 48 bases in frame from the first base.